Each of the 16 T cell receptor beta chains below was sequenced from the same sample in a study of cytomegalovirus exposure and HLA in healthy donors. A multiplex PCR was run with 60 Vbeta primers and 13 Jbeta primers. Sequenced by immunoSEQ multiplex PCR; TCRdb stores in-frame clones only, minus some. The sample includes some 130,000 clones, about 66% of them seen just once. Specimen: PBMCs. All receptors derive from a human donor in good health.

This sequence joins TRBV5-4 and TRBJ2-1, with 11 bases identical to TRBD1. This CDR3 comprises 13 residues. Germline loops: CDR1 SGHNT, CDR2 YYREEE (reference sequence). The J segment lost 7 bases and the V segment lost 9 bases, leaving 6 bases of the junction unmatched. This CDR3 reads CATSRDRGNEQFF. As DNA, the CDR3 is TGTGCCACGTCCCGGGACAGGGGGAATGAGCAGTTCTTC.

The chain uses TRBV18 and TRBJ1-2; TRBD1 matches at 8 bases. CDR3 size: 15 residues. V lost 3 bases to trimming and J lost 5 bases; unmatched junction nucleotides: 8. The V gene's germline CDR1 is KGHSH and CDR2 LQKENI. CDR3 in DNA: TGTGCCAGCTCACCGACAGGGGACGACTTATATGGCTACACCTTC. Protein: CASSPTGDDLYGYTF. Combining the CDR3 with reference TRBV18 and TRBJ1-2 gives the whole variable domain NAGVMQNPRHLVRRRGQEARLRCSPMKGHSHVYWYRQLPEEGLKFMVYLQKENIIDESGMPKERFSAEFPKEGPSILRIQQVVRGDSAAYFCASSPTGDDLYGYTFGSGTRLTVV.

The chain combines TRBV5-6 with TRBJ2-5; 7 nucleotides line up with TRBD1. Germline lookup yields CDR1 SGHDT and CDR2 YYEEEE. V was clipped by 3 bases and J by 5 bases; unmatched bases: 7. The CDR3 is 14 amino acids. The CDR3 DNA is TGTGCCAGCAGCTCAGCCAGGGGGTTCGAGACCCAGTACTTC. Translation gives CASSSARGFETQYF.

This clone has just a few counts. The genes are TRBV7-2 and TRBJ2-7; TRBD2 matches at 10 bases. Trimming removed 5 bases from V and 5 bases from J; junction bases left unmatched: 6. In germline, CDR1 is SGHTA, CDR2 FQGNSA. The CDR3 has 14 amino acids. The CDR3 reads CASSAPGTSDEQYF. The CDR3 region has the DNA TGTGCCAGCAGCGCCCCCGGGACTAGCGACGAGCAGTACTTC.

The genes are TRBV29-1 and TRBJ1-2; 10 nucleotides agree with TRBD1. CDR1 is SQVTM, CDR2 ANQGSEA, per germline. CDR3 length: 14 amino acids. V dropped 3 bases and J dropped 5; count of bases not matched to a gene: 6. CDR3 in amino acids: CSVDRDRGIYGYTF. In nucleotides, the CDR3 is TGCAGCGTTGACCGGGACAGGGGTATATATGGCTACACCTTC. Complete variable domain (other parts from reference TRBV29-1 and TRBJ1-2): SAVISQKPSRDICQRGTSLTIQCQVDSQVTMMFWYRQQPGQSLTLIATANQGSEATYESGFVIDKFPISRPNLTFSTLTVSNMSPEDSSIYLCSVDRDRGIYGYTFGSGTRLTVV.

The table lists this clone with a count of one. V usage is TRBV7-3 and J usage is TRBJ2-1, with 8 bases fitting TRBD1. Germline trimming cut 5 bases from V and 0 bases from J; bases unmatched to any gene: 3. Germline CDR1 SGHTA, CDR2 FQGTGA. The CDR3 has 15 amino acids. The CDR3 reads CASSTTGGSYNEQFF. CDR3 nucleotides: TGTGCCAGCAGCACCACAGGGGGCTCCTACAATGAGCAGTTCTTC.

In its sample, this clone was seen a few times. The chain links TRBV10-3 to TRBJ2-3; tentative D call: TRBD2 (6 bases). CDR1 is ENHRY, CDR2 SYGVKD, per germline. This CDR3 region has 13 residues. V was shortened by 10 bases and J by 3 bases, with 14 bases between the two germline ends. The CDR3 protein is CATLALRTDTQYF. The CDR3 nucleotides are TGTGCCACTCTAGCGTTAAGAACAGATACGCAGTATTTT.

The V and J genes are TRBV7-8 and TRBJ2-7, with 7 bases lining up with TRBD2. Germline V lookup: CDR1 SGHVS, CDR2 FQNEAQ. CDR3 length equals 14 residues. The V gene end was trimmed by 1 base and the J gene end by 1 base; junction bases not matched to a gene: 1. This CDR3 reads CASSLGGGSYEQYF. CDR3 DNA sequence: TGTGCCAGCAGCTTAGGCGGGGGTTCCTACGAGCAGTACTTC.

The chain is built from TRBV20-1 and TRBJ1-2; D is undetermined. CDR1 and CDR2 from the germline V gene are DFQATT and SNEGSKA (reference sequence). The CDR3 runs to 11 residues. The CDR3: CLLRVRVGYTF. CDR3 sequence (DNA): TGCCTACTCCGGGTCCGCGTTGGCTACACCTTC.

This clone was picked up one time. This chain uses TRBV11-3 with TRBJ2-7; 7 nucleotides match TRBD1. Germline lookup yields CDR1 SGHNT and CDR2 YENEEA. Germline trimming cut 4 bases from V and 0 bases from J; bases unmatched to any gene: 9. The CDR3 consists of 16 residues. The chain's CDR3 is CASSSRRQGSSYEQYF. For the CDR3, the DNA is TGTGCCAGCAGCTCGCGAAGACAGGGTAGCTCCTACGAGCAGTACTTC. The full variable domain, rest sourced from reference TRBV11-3 and TRBJ2-7, is EAGVVQSPRYKIIEKKQPVAFWCNPISGHNTLYWYLQNLGQGPELLIRYENEEAVDDSQLPKDRFSAERLKGVDSTLKIQPAELGDSAVYLCASSSRRQGSSYEQYFGPGTRLTVT.

The V gene is TRBV6-6, the J gene TRBJ2-1; 11 positions agree with TRBD2. The CDR3 totals 15 residues. Trimming removed 6 bases from V and 4 bases from J; junction bases left unmatched: 5. Germline-derived CDR1 and CDR2 are MNHNY and SVGAGI (reference sequence). The CDR3 spells CASRAPSGRYNEQFF. As DNA, the CDR3 is TGTGCCAGCAGAGCCCCTAGCGGGAGGTACAATGAGCAGTTCTTC.

The chain links TRBV2 to TRBJ2-1; 13 bases line up with TRBD2. V was pared by 0 bases and J by 8 bases, with 19 bases of the junction left unmatched. Germline V lookup: CDR1 SNHLY, CDR2 FYNNEI. The CDR3 sequence is 21 residues long. DNA of the CDR3: TGTGCCAGCAGTGAAGCGGGGAGGCCAGGGACTAGCGGGAAATTCTTGGATGAGCAGTTCTTC. It encodes CASSEAGRPGTSGKFLDEQFF.

This clone turned up a few times. For the CDR3, the DNA is TGTGCCAGCAGCTATACGGACAGATTTAACTACGAGCAGTACTTC. Amino acids: CASSYTDRFNYEQYF. The chain uses TRBV11-3 and TRBJ2-7; TRBD1 is a possible D gene (6 bases). V was cut by 4 bases and J by 3 bases, with 16 bases left in between. The CDR3 has 15 residues. Germline-derived CDR1 and CDR2 are SGHNT and YENEEA.

V is TRBV4-1 and J is TRBJ2-7; 11 bases are a match to TRBD1. The V gene end was trimmed by 3 bases and the J gene end by 2 bases; junction bases not matched to a gene: 0. Germline V gene lookup returns CDR1 MGHRA and CDR2 YSYEKL. The CDR3 sequence is 14 residues long. The CDR3 nucleotides read TGCGCCAGCAGCCAGGGACAGGGGGCCTACGAGCAGTACTTC. It translates to CASSQGQGAYEQYF.

This chain joins TRBV5-4 and TRBJ2-2, with a weak D call TRBD1 (7 bases). V dropped 0 bases and J dropped 6 bases, with 18 bases sitting between them. Germline V lookup: CDR1 SGHNT, CDR2 YYREEE (reference sequence). The CDR3 totals 17 residues. CDR3 nucleotide sequence: TGTGCCAGCAGCTTGGATAGTACTAGCAGGGGGGCCGGGGAGCTGTTTTTT. Translated, it gives CASSLDSTSRGAGELFF.

The rearrangement joins TRBV6-1 to TRBJ1-4; possibly TRBD1 for D (6 bases). This CDR3 has 19 amino acids. Per germline, CDR1 MNHNS and CDR2 SASEGT. V shed 4 bases and J shed 1 base, with 22 bases lying between them. The CDR3 spells CASSVRVAGAGVTNEKLFF. The DNA for the CDR3 is TGTGCCAGCAGTGTGAGGGTAGCAGGGGCAGGTGTAACTAATGAAAAACTGTTTTTT.